Below, 6 T cell receptor beta chains from the same sample are listed, as sequenced in a study of monozygotic twins with inflammatory bowel disease. From the 5' RACE reads, TCRdb lists one entry per CDR3 protein and no DNA. This repertoire includes a few hundred thousand distinct CDR3 sequences. The sequencing input was blood. The origin of the receptors is a human donor with ulcerative colitis or Crohn's disease, or a healthy co-twin of an affected twin (not recorded which).

The chain couples TRBV6-1 to TRBJ1-4; TCRdb outputs TRBD1, but without DNA this stays unchecked. This CDR3 contains 15 residues. From germline, CDR1 is MNHNS and CDR2 SASEGT. CDR3 sequence reads: CASSGTGGRNEKLFF.

This chain joins TRBV6-1 and TRBJ1-4; with no DNA, the TCRdb D assignment of TRBD1 cannot be verified. Germline V gene lookup returns CDR1 MNHNS and CDR2 SASEGT. The CDR3 extends over 18 amino acids. CDR3 region: CASRMTGGAPGGEEKLFF.

This chain connects TRBV5-1 to TRBJ2-7; TCRdb's D gene call, TRBD1, goes unchecked for lack of DNA. This CDR3 contains 13 residues. CDR1 SGHRS and CDR2 YFSETQ come from the germline V gene. The CDR3 is CASSRGGGYEQYF.

The rearrangement joins TRBV5-1 to TRBJ1-1; the TCRdb D gene call, TRBD1, has no DNA to confirm it. Germline V gene data show CDR1 as SGHRS and CDR2 as YFSETQ. The length of the CDR3 is 15 residues. The CDR3 loop reads CASSPTSGPNTEAFF.

The CDR3 reads CASSQVEGEYEQYF. The gene calls are TRBV4-1 and TRBJ2-7; TCRdb names TRBD2, which stays unverified in the absence of DNA. Per germline, CDR1 MGHRA and CDR2 YSYEKL. This CDR3 is built from 14 residues.

The chain employs TRBV5-1 and TRBJ2-3; the D call from TCRdb, TRBD1, cannot be confirmed without DNA. The germline gives CDR1 SGHRS, CDR2 YFSETQ. The CDR3 loop spans 17 amino acids. The chain's CDR3 is CASSLTGAGYSTDTQYF. Drawing the rest from reference TRBV5-1 and TRBJ2-3, the complete variable domain is KAGVTQTPRYLIKTRGQQVTLSCSPISGHRSVSWYQQTPGQGLQFLFEYFSETQRNKGNFPGRFSGRQFSNSRSEMNVSTLELGDSALYLCASSLTGAGYSTDTQYFGPGTRLTVL.